This paragraph reports one T cell receptor (beta chain). In the original workflow: Estimation of nucleated cell counts was performed using reference gene primer amplification. Sequencing used immunoSEQ multiplex PCR; TCRdb keeps in-frame clones, though not all of them. The DNA gave D and trimming, while V, J and clone size come from that table. This sample has tens of thousands of clones; roughly 90% occur once, and the top ten carry 20% to 25%. The data were taken from a study of blood T cell repertoires in COVID-19. Study information: Collection of acute and convalescent COVID-19 samples took place in the United States, Italy and Spain. The analysed material was cDNA or gDNA that came from T cells, B-cell-depleted T cells, or PBMCs.

Germline loops: CDR1 SGHTA, CDR2 FQGNSA. CDR3 length: 15 residues. Trimming removed 7 bases at V and 7 bases at J, with 23 bases between. The chain recombines TRBV7-2 with TRBJ2-7; tentative D call: TRBD1 (7 bases). The sequenced material came from peripheral blood. This receptor was obtained from a woman aged 50 to 65 with active or convalescent COVID-19. This CDR3 reads CASKGPWVPGGEQYF. Here the CDR3 DNA reads TGTGCCAGCAAAGGCCCGTGGGTTCCAGGGGGGGAGCAGTACTTC. Filled out from reference TRBV7-2 and TRBJ2-7, the complete variable domain reads GAGVSQSPSNKVTEKGKDVELRCDPISGHTALYWYRQSLGQGLEFLIYFQGNSAPDKSGLPSDRFSAERTGGSVSTLTIQRTQQEDSAVYLCASKGPWVPGGEQYFGPGTRLTVT.